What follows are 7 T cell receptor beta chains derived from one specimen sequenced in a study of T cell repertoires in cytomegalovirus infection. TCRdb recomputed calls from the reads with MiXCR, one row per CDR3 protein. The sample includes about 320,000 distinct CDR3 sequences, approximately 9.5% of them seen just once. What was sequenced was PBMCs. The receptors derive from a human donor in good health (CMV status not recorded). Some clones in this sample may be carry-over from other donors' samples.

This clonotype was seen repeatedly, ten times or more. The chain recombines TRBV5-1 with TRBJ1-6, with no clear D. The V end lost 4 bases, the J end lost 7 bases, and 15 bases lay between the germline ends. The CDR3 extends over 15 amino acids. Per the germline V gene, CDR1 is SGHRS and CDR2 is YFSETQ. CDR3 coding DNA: TGCGCCAGCAGCCCGAATTCCGTTAGGAATTCACCCCTCCACTTT. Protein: CASSPNSVRNSPLHF.

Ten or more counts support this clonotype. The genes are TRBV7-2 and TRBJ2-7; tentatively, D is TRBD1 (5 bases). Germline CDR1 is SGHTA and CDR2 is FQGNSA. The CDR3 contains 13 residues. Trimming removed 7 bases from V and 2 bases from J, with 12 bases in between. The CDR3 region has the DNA TGTGCCAGCACTACAGGATTCACCTACGAGCAGTACTTC. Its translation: CASTTGFTYEQYF.

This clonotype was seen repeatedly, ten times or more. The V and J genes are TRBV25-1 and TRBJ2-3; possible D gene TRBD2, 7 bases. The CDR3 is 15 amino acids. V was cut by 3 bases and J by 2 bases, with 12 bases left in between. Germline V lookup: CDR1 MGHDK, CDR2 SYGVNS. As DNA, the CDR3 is TGTGCCAGCAGTGATGGCGGGGGCCCCACAGATACGCAGTATTTT. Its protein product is CASSDGGGPTDTQYF.

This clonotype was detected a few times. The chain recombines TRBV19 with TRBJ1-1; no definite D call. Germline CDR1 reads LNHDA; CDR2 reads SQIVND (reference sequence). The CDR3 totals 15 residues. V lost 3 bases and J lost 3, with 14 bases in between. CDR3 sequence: CASSIRSRRDTEAFF. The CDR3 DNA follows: TGTGCCAGTAGTATTAGGTCTCGCAGAGACACTGAAGCTTTCTTT.

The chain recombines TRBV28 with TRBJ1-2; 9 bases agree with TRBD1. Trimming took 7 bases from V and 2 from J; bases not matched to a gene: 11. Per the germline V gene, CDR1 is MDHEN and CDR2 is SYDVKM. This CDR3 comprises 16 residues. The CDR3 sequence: CASNRPGQGANYGYTF. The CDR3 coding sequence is TGTGCCAGCAATAGACCGGGACAGGGAGCGAACTATGGCTACACCTTC.

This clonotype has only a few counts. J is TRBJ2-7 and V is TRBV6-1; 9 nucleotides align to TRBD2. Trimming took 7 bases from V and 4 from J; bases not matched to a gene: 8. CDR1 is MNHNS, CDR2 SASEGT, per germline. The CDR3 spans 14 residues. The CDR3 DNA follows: TGTGCCAGCACCGAGACTAGCGGAAAATACGAGCAGTACTTC. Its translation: CASTETSGKYEQYF.

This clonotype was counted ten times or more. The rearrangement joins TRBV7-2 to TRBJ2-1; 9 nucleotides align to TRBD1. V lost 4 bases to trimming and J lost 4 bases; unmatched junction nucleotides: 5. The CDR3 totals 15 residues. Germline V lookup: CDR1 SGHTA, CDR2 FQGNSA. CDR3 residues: CASSSRTGVYNEQFF. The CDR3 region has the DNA TGTGCCAGCAGCTCAAGGACAGGGGTTTACAATGAGCAGTTCTTC.